Below are 3 T cell receptor beta chains sequenced from a single sample in a study of blood T cell repertoires in COVID-19. The protocol was immunoSEQ multiplex PCR, while the TCRdb copy is restricted to in-frame clones and leaves out a portion. The profile shows some 150,000 clones, 81% of them singletons. The specimen was peripheral blood. The source of these receptors is a woman aged 55-70 years with active or convalescent COVID-19.

This chain links TRBV5-8 with TRBJ2-5; 7 bases fit TRBD2. This CDR3 is 15 amino acids long. J was trimmed by 1 base and V by 1 base; bases with no gene match: 4. Germline CDR1 and CDR2: SGHTS and YDEGEE. The CDR3 loop is CASSLRGGVQETQYF. Written as DNA, the CDR3 is TGTGCCAGCAGCTTGCGGGGAGGGGTCCAAGAGACCCAGTACTTC.

The rearrangement uses TRBV2 and TRBJ2-2, with TRBD2 as a possible D gene (5 bases). Trimming removed 5 bases at V and 5 bases at J, with 9 bases between. This CDR3 spans 13 amino acids. Germline V gene lookup returns CDR1 SNHLY and CDR2 FYNNEI. The CDR3, as DNA: TGTGCCAGCAGTCTCGGGATGACCGGGGAGCTGTTTTTT. Encoded protein: CASSLGMTGELFF.

The chain recombines TRBV5-4 with TRBJ2-2; D is undetermined. V lost 2 bases, J lost 1 base, and 6 bases lay in between. The CDR3 length is 14 residues. Germline values: CDR1 SGHNT, CDR2 YYREEE (reference sequence). The CDR3 sequence: CASSFVRNTGELFF. CDR3 nucleotide sequence: TGTGCCAGCAGCTTCGTCAGGAACACCGGGGAGCTGTTTTTT. The full variable domain, in which reference TRBV5-4 and TRBJ2-2 provide the parts outside the CDR3, is ETGVTQSPTHLIKTRGQQVTLRCSSQSGHNTVSWYQQALGQGPQFIFQYYREEENGRGNFPPRFSGLQFPNYSSELNVNALELDDSALYLCASSFVRNTGELFFGEGSRLTVL.